Below, 26 T cell receptor beta chains from the same sample are listed, as sequenced in a study of shared clonotypes between healthy human individuals (dated by TCRdb to the early 2020s). Library preparation was by the immunoSEQ multiplex PCR assay. Held by TCRdb, this immuneACCESS table contains in-frame sequences only and omits some clones. Under half of the omission traces to an unresolved V gene where checked; the cause of the rest is unknown. In this sample the table shows approximately 1.5 million clones, 95% to 99% of which occur a single time. The ten largest clones represent about 0.45% of the sample. The sequencing input was naive CD4+ T cells sorted from blood. Reading the label with the study, this specimen's cell subset or site is: CD45RA+ positively selected. These receptors all stem from a man aged 30 to 45 in good health.

The chain links TRBV2 to TRBJ2-5; D gene unclear. The V end lost 6 bases, the J end lost 0 bases, and 11 bases lay between the germline ends. Germline V gene sequence: CDR1 SNHLY, CDR2 FYNNEI. The CDR3 covers 14 residues. CDR3 bases: TGTGCCAGCAGAGATACACCGTACCAAGAGACCCAGTACTTC. Amino acid sequence: CASRDTPYQETQYF.

This chain connects TRBV5-4 to TRBJ2-2; D uncertain. V gave up 3 bases and J gave up 4 bases, with 7 bases separating them. The length of the CDR3 is 13 residues. Germline V lookup: CDR1 SGHNT, CDR2 YYREEE (reference sequence). CDR3 sequence: CASSYPVTGELFF. Written as DNA, the CDR3 is TGTGCCAGCAGCTATCCGGTCACCGGGGAGCTGTTTTTT. Based on the CDR3 plus reference TRBV5-4 and TRBJ2-2, the full variable domain is ETGVTQSPTHLIKTRGQQVTLRCSSQSGHNTVSWYQQALGQGPQFIFQYYREEENGRGNFPPRFSGLQFPNYSSELNVNALELDDSALYLCASSYPVTGELFFGEGSRLTVL.

This clone was observed a single time. V gene TRBV5-1 combines with J gene TRBJ2-1; 9 bases map to TRBD2. Germline-derived CDR1 and CDR2 are SGHRS and YFSETQ. The J segment lost 6 bases and the V segment lost 4 bases, leaving 17 bases of the junction unmatched. The CDR3 has 18 amino acids. The CDR3 sequence is CASSRRVLLAGESNEQFF. CDR3 DNA sequence: TGCGCCAGCAGCCGCCGGGTTCTTTTAGCGGGAGAAAGCAATGAGCAGTTCTTC.

V usage is TRBV5-5 and J usage is TRBJ2-1, with D unclear. V gave up 7 bases and J gave up 9 bases, with 23 bases separating them. The CDR3 spans 15 residues. Germline V gene sequence: CDR1 SGHKS, CDR2 YYEKEE (reference sequence). The CDR3 region has the DNA TGTGCCAGCCTTCGTGGGGTTCGCGAAGTGGGTGAGCAGTTCTTC. Residues: CASLRGVREVGEQFF.

The CDR3 bases are TGTGCCAGCAACAAGATTTTGGGCACTGAAGCTTTCTTT. It encodes CASNKILGTEAFF. The chain combines TRBV7-2 with TRBJ1-1; D remains ambiguous. The CDR3 covers 13 residues. Germline V lookup: CDR1 SGHTA, CDR2 FQGNSA. V shed 7 bases and J shed 4 bases, with 13 bases lying between them.

This clone was detected once. J is TRBJ1-2 and V is TRBV14, with TRBD1 identical over 7 bases. V was clipped by 4 bases and J by 4 bases; unmatched bases: 15. Germline-derived CDR1 and CDR2 are SGHDN and FVKESK. CDR3 length equals 17 residues. This chain's CDR3 is CASSPSLLKTGFYGYTF. DNA of the CDR3: TGTGCCAGCAGCCCATCTCTGCTTAAGACAGGGTTCTATGGCTACACCTTC.

The count of this clone is one. J is TRBJ1-5 and V is TRBV28; D call uncertain. The germline V gene encodes CDR1 MDHEN and CDR2 SYDVKM. There are 15 residues in the CDR3. Trimming took off 6 bases at V and 2 bases at J, with 14 bases between the two ends. The CDR3 is CASSHGGKGNQPQHF. The CDR3 DNA follows: TGTGCCAGCAGCCATGGAGGGAAGGGCAATCAGCCCCAGCATTTT. Full variable domain (missing parts from reference TRBV28 and TRBJ1-5): DVKVTQSSRYLVKRTGEKVFLECVQDMDHENMFWYRQDPGLGLRLIYFSYDVKMKEKGDIPEGYSVSREKKERFSLILESASTNQTSMYLCASSHGGKGNQPQHFGDGTRLSIL.

The chain is built from TRBV7-2 and TRBJ2-4; the D gene is possibly TRBD2 (6 bases). CDR3 size: 14 residues. V was trimmed by 0 bases and J by 8 bases, leaving 11 bases between them. Germline assignment: CDR1 SGHTA and CDR2 FQGNSA. CDR3: CASSLAAGLDIQYF. CDR3 sequence (DNA): TGTGCCAGCAGCTTAGCGGCGGGGTTGGACATTCAGTACTTC. The full variable domain, completed using reference TRBV7-2 and TRBJ2-4, is GAGVSQSPSNKVTEKGKDVELRCDPISGHTALYWYRQSLGQGLEFLIYFQGNSAPDKSGLPSDRFSAERTGGSVSTLTIQRTQQEDSAVYLCASSLAAGLDIQYFGAGTRLSVL.

V usage is TRBV5-4 and J usage is TRBJ2-1; D uncertain. The CDR3 is made up of 13 amino acids. Germline assignment: CDR1 SGHNT and CDR2 YYREEE (reference sequence). The V end lost 1 base, the J end lost 4 bases, and 6 bases lay between the germline ends. CDR3 nucleotides: TGTGCCAGCAGCTTGATAGATTACAATGAGCAGTTCTTC. This encodes CASSLIDYNEQFF.

This clone was seen once. V is TRBV22-1 and J is TRBJ2-5; TRBD1 was called by the table and not checked on the DNA. TRBV22-1 is reported as a pseudogene. This CDR3 is built from 17 residues. For the CDR3, the DNA is TGTCCTGGGAGCGCACCCCAGGGGACCTCGTACCAAGAGACCCAGTACTTC. It is translated as CPGSAPQGTSYQETQYF.

The rearrangement uses TRBV18 and TRBJ2-5; D gene unclear. The CDR3 has 14 residues. Deletions cut 3 bases from V and 2 bases from J, with 10 bases between. Germline V lookup: CDR1 KGHSH, CDR2 LQKENI. CDR3 loop: CASSPIGRQETQYF. The CDR3 nucleotides are TGTGCCAGCTCACCGATAGGGCGGCAAGAGACCCAGTACTTC.

Turning to this clone: The sample has other DNA sequences that encode this CDR3 too. The chain combines TRBV19 with TRBJ2-7; maybe TRBD2 (6 bases). Between the trimmed V and J ends, which lost 3 bases and 3 bases, there was a span of 15 bases. This CDR3 is built from 15 residues. From germline, CDR1 is LNHDA and CDR2 SQIVND (reference sequence). DNA of the CDR3: TGTGCCAGTAGTATTCTGGCAGGAGGGCTCTACGAGCAGTACTTC. This translates into CASSILAGGLYEQYF.

V usage is TRBV28 and J usage is TRBJ2-7; a possible D gene is TRBD1 (6 bases). This CDR3 comprises 14 residues. V was shortened by 2 bases and J by 3 bases, with 11 bases between the two germline ends. Germline V gene lookup returns CDR1 MDHEN and CDR2 SYDVKM. The CDR3 region has the DNA TGTGCCAGCAGTTTAACGGCCAGGGGCTACGAGCAGTACTTC. Its translation: CASSLTARGYEQYF.

The chain links TRBV18 to TRBJ1-2; D might be TRBD1 (6 bases). CDR1 and CDR2 from the germline V gene are KGHSH and LQKENI. V was cut by 1 base and J by 3 bases, with 9 bases left in between. The CDR3 contains 14 residues. The CDR3 nucleotides are TGTGCCAGCTCACCACTGGGGGCGCACTATGGCTACACCTTC. Protein sequence: CASSPLGAHYGYTF.

The chain has TRBV4-1 and TRBJ1-2; a weak D match, TRBD1 (5 bases). In germline, CDR1 is MGHRA, CDR2 YSYEKL. Deletions cut 3 bases from V and 4 bases from J, with 12 bases between. The CDR3 has 14 residues. The CDR3 bases are TGCGCCAGCAGCCACGAGGGACCCTCCTATGGCTACACCTTC. It encodes CASSHEGPSYGYTF.

J is TRBJ2-7 and V is TRBV11-2, with D perhaps matching TRBD1 or TRBD2 (5 bases each). The CDR3 length is 15 residues. Germline-derived CDR1 and CDR2 are SGHAT and FQNNGV. Trimming left V 2 bases short and J 5 bases short, with 16 bases between. CDR3 coding DNA: TGTGCCAGCAGCTTAATGGCGGCCTTGGGGGACGAGCAGTACTTC. Amino acids: CASSLMAALGDEQYF. The variable domain in full, with the rest retrieved from reference TRBV11-2 and TRBJ2-7, is EAGVAQSPRYKIIEKRQSVAFWCNPISGHATLYWYQQILGQGPKLLIQFQNNGVVDDSQLPKDRFSAERLKGVDSTLKIQPAKLEDSAVYLCASSLMAALGDEQYFGPGTRLTVT.

The rearrangement links TRBV27 to TRBJ2-3, with D perhaps matching TRBD2 (5 bases). Germline CDR1 and CDR2: MNHEY and SMNVEV (reference sequence). CDR3 size: 14 residues. V was cut by 5 bases and J by 1 base, with 10 bases left in between. For the CDR3, the DNA is TGTGCCAGCAGTCGAGGGTGGGGCACAGATACGCAGTATTTT. Its protein is CASSRGWGTDTQYF.

The V and J genes are TRBV11-2 and TRBJ2-3, with TRBD2 matching 9 bases. Germline V lookup: CDR1 SGHAT, CDR2 FQNNGV. J gave up 2 bases and V 5 bases, and 5 bases lay outside the gene matches. This CDR3 contains 15 residues. The CDR3 is CASSLAGGPTDTQYF. Written as DNA, the CDR3 is TGTGCCAGCAGCCTCGCGGGAGGGCCCACAGATACGCAGTATTTT.

The J gene is TRBJ2-7, the V gene TRBV5-6; weak D call: TRBD1 (6 bases). Trimming took off 5 bases at V and 2 bases at J, with 8 bases between the two ends. The CDR3 has 12 residues. Germline assignment: CDR1 SGHDT and CDR2 YYEEEE. The CDR3 sequence: CASSGQTYEQYF. In DNA form, the CDR3 reads TGTGCCAGCAGTGGACAGACCTACGAGCAGTACTTC.

Note on this clone: This specimen includes other DNA sequences encoding the same CDR3. The chain is built from TRBV9 and TRBJ2-1; tentative D call: TRBD2 (6 bases). This CDR3 has 16 residues. Looked up from germline, CDR1 is SGDLS and CDR2 is YYNGEE. The V and J ends lost 2 bases and 0 bases respectively, with 12 bases between them. For the CDR3, the DNA is TGTGCCAGCAGCGTTCTTGCGGGGAGCTCCTACAATGAGCAGTTCTTC. This encodes CASSVLAGSSYNEQFF.

V is TRBV15 and J is TRBJ1-5; the D is unclear. This CDR3 has 15 amino acids. V was clipped by 1 base and J by 1 base, with 8 bases between them. CDR1 and CDR2 from the germline V gene are LNHNV and YYDKDF (reference sequence). This CDR3 is CATSRVPASNQPQHF. The CDR3 nucleotides are TGTGCCACCAGCAGAGTGCCAGCGAGCAATCAGCCCCAGCATTTT.

The V call is TRBV5-1, the J call TRBJ2-5, with TRBD1 identical over 9 bases. The CDR3 consists of 16 residues. Germline V gene lookup returns CDR1 SGHRS and CDR2 YFSETQ. J gave up 1 base and V 0 bases, and 4 bases lay outside the gene matches. The CDR3 region is CASSLARTGAQETQYF. CDR3 sequence (DNA): TGCGCCAGCAGCTTGGCTAGGACAGGGGCCCAAGAGACCCAGTACTTC.

The rearrangement joins TRBV5-4 to TRBJ2-2; D tentatively fits TRBD1 or TRBD2 (6 bases each). The ends were cut back, 6 bases at V and 6 bases at J, with 21 bases in the middle. The CDR3 extends over 16 amino acids. The germline V gene encodes CDR1 SGHNT and CDR2 YYREEE (reference sequence). CDR3 bases: TGTGCCAGCAAGCCGAGAGCGGAGGGGGGATCCGGGGAGCTGTTTTTT. Encoded protein: CASKPRAEGGSGELFF.

This rearrangement joins TRBV5-4 to TRBJ2-3; 9 bases are shared with TRBD1. Germline CDR1 SGHNT, CDR2 YYREEE (reference sequence). This CDR3 is 14 amino acids long. The J segment lost 6 bases and the V segment lost 4 bases, leaving 6 bases of the junction unmatched. The CDR3, as DNA: TGTGCCAGCAGCAATGGACAGGGGAGGGATACGCAGTATTTT. Its protein product is CASSNGQGRDTQYF. Variable domain in full (rest from reference TRBV5-4 and TRBJ2-3): ETGVTQSPTHLIKTRGQQVTLRCSSQSGHNTVSWYQQALGQGPQFIFQYYREEENGRGNFPPRFSGLQFPNYSSELNVNALELDDSALYLCASSNGQGRDTQYFGPGTRLTVL.

The rearrangement links TRBV5-6 to TRBJ2-5, with TRBD1 identical over 7 bases. V was clipped by 3 bases and J by 2 bases; unmatched bases: 10. The CDR3 is 16 residues long. Germline lookup yields CDR1 SGHDT and CDR2 YYEEEE. CDR3 sequence: CASSSLGQAGQETQYF. CDR3 nucleotide sequence: TGTGCCAGCAGCTCGCTAGGACAGGCCGGGCAAGAGACCCAGTACTTC.

Worth noting for this clone: The sample carries other DNA sequences with the same CDR3. The chain links TRBV18 to TRBJ2-5, with no clear D. The CDR3 sequence is 13 residues long. CDR1 is KGHSH and CDR2 is LQKENI in the germline V gene. V was clipped by 1 base and J by 2 bases, with 5 bases between them. The CDR3 spells CASSPRAQETQYF. The CDR3 nucleotides read TGTGCCAGCTCACCACGGGCGCAAGAGACCCAGTACTTC.